This T cell receptor (beta chain) appears in the sequencing data of a study of blood T cells in healthy people across ages. Germline CDR1 is KGHSH and CDR2 is LQKENI. The CDR3 loop spans 16 amino acids. Whole-study findings and limits: Naive T cell percentage showed a strong correlation with the diversity of TCR beta.

Primers used in a second PCR of roughly 6 to 11 cycles were a sample-barcoded 5' primer and a J-beta primer mix. TCRdb reprocessed the 5' RACE reads with MiXCR, giving one entry per CDR3 protein. Of about 1.8 million distinct CDR3 sequences listed, less than 50% are singletons. Healthy Caucasian individuals from Russia aged roughly 6 to 90 served as donors. Note on this clonotype: The antigen is unknown.

The TCR sequence derives from a woman in her 40s in good health. Material: blood. This chain joins TRBV18 and TRBJ2-5; 11 nucleotides align to TRBD1. The DNA end is more similar to TRBJ2-7, so the J call may be wrong. The CDR3 coding sequence is TGTGCCAGCTCACCGGTGAGGGACAGGGGGACCGGCGAGCAGTACTTC. It codes for CASSPVRDRGTGEQYF.